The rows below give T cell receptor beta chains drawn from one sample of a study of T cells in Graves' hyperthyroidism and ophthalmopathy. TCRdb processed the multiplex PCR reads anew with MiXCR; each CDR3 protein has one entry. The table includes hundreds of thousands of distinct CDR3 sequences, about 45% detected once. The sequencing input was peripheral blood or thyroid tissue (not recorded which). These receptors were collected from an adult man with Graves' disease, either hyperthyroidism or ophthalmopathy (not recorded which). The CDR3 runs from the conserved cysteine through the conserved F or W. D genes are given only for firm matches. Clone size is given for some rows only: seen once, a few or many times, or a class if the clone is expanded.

CASSFEGQGAGETQYF | TGTGCCAGCAGCTTTGAGGGACAGGGGGCAGGAGAGACCCAGTACTTC | TRBD1 | . | TRBJ2-5 | 16 | TRBV7-9
CASKLSGIYGYTF | TGTGCCAGCAAACTTTCAGGGATCTATGGCTACACCTTC | . | few | TRBJ1-2 | 13 | TRBV7-2
CASSEGGLGNQPQHF | TGTGCCAGCAGTGAAGGGGGGTTGGGCAATCAGCCCCAGCATTTT | . | . | TRBJ1-5 | 15 | TRBV10-3
CASSFSSGAPLF | TGTGCCAGCAGCTTTAGTAGCGGGGCTCCCCTCTTC | TRBD2 | many | TRBJ2-7 | 12 | TRBV7-2
CSVVADGYGYTF | TGCAGCGTTGTGGCTGACGGCTATGGCTACACCTTC | . | many | TRBJ1-2 | 12 | TRBV29-1
CSVAGTEAFF | TGCAGCGTTGCAGGCACTGAAGCTTTCTTT | . | . | TRBJ1-1 | 10 | TRBV29-1
CSARGTSYEQYF | TGCAGTGCTAGAGGGACCTCCTACGAGCAGTACTTC | . | . | TRBJ2-7 | 12 | TRBV20-1
CASSALAGNYQETQYF | TGTGCCAGCAGTGCGTTGGCGGGGAACTATCAAGAGACCCAGTACTTC | . | . | TRBJ2-5 | 16 | TRBV25-1
CASSWGLNTEAFF | TGTGCCAGCAGCTGGGGTTTGAACACTGAAGCTTTCTTT | . | many | TRBJ1-1 | 13 | TRBV5-1
CASSARDTEAFF | TGCGCCAGCAGTGCTAGGGACACTGAAGCTTTCTTT | . | many | TRBJ1-1 | 12 | TRBV10-2
CASKQGEKLFF | TGTGCCAGCAAACAGGGAGAAAAACTGTTTTTT | . | few | TRBJ1-4 | 11 | TRBV6-5
CASSLAPSWQSPFSGNTIYF | TGTGCCAGCAGCTTAGCGCCGAGTTGGCAGTCCCCCTTCTCTGGAAACACCATATATTTT | . | . | TRBJ1-3 | 20 | TRBV7-8
CASLFGSANQPQHF | TGTGCCAGCTTGTTCGGCAGTGCTAATCAGCCCCAGCATTTT | . | . | TRBJ1-5 | 14 | TRBV2
CASSLVLGAQGYTF | TGCGCCAGCAGCTTGGTTCTGGGGGCGCAGGGCTACACCTTC | . | few | TRBJ1-2 | 14 | TRBV5-1
CSTPGGGTLTEAFF | TGCAGCACCCCTGGGGGGGGGACCCTCACTGAAGCTTTCTTT | . | few | TRBJ1-1 | 14 | TRBV20-1
CASSAGLAGVNTGELFF | TGCGCTAGCAGCGCGGGACTAGCGGGAGTTAACACCGGGGAGCTGTTTTTT | TRBD2 | few | TRBJ2-2 | 17 | TRBV5-1
CASSGSGDNSPLHF | TGTGCCAGCAGCGGATCAGGGGATAATTCACCCCTCCACTTT | . | . | TRBJ1-6 | 14 | TRBV7-2
CSAALAGATYEQYF | TGCAGTGCTGCTCTAGCGGGGGCCACCTACGAGCAGTACTTC | TRBD2 | few | TRBJ2-7 | 14 | TRBV20-1
CASRLLGQSYGYTF | TGTGCCAGCAGGCTTCTGGGACAGAGCTATGGCTACACCTTC | TRBD1 | . | TRBJ1-2 | 14 | TRBV11-2
CSATHGADTQYF | TGCAGTGCTACCCACGGAGCAGATACGCAGTATTTT | . | few | TRBJ2-3 | 12 | TRBV20-1
CSAGSSGANVLTF | TGCAGTGCTGGTAGCTCTGGGGCCAACGTCCTGACTTTC | . | many | TRBJ2-6 | 13 | TRBV20-1
CATSESTGNYEQYF | TGTGCCACCAGTGAATCGACAGGGAACTACGAGCAGTACTTC | TRBD1 | many | TRBJ2-7 | 14 | TRBV24-1
CASTVTGGKSSGANVLTF | TGTGCCAGCACCGTTACAGGGGGCAAGAGCTCTGGGGCCAACGTCCTGACTTTC | TRBD1 | . | TRBJ2-6 | 18 | TRBV7-9
CSASTSGRVGEQYF | TGCAGTGCATCGACTAGCGGGAGGGTGGGGGAGCAGTACTTC | TRBD2 | few | TRBJ2-7 | 14 | TRBV20-1
CSARPLADQETQYF | TGCAGTGCTAGACCACTAGCTGATCAAGAGACCCAGTACTTC | . | . | TRBJ2-5 | 14 | TRBV20-1
CASRSGTDYSNQPQHF | TGTGCCAGCAGATCCGGGACAGATTATAGCAATCAGCCCCAGCATTTT | TRBD1 | . | TRBJ1-5 | 16 | TRBV25-1
CASSKGPTYEQYF | TGTGCCAGCAGTAAAGGTCCTACCTACGAGCAGTACTTC | . | . | TRBJ2-7 | 13 | TRBV6-1
CASSMKVPGPSGNTIYF | TGTGCCAGTAGTATGAAGGTCCCAGGGCCCTCTGGAAACACCATATATTTT | . | . | TRBJ1-3 | 17 | TRBV19
CASSVTQGGYGYTF | TGTGCCAGCAGCGTCACTCAGGGTGGATATGGCTACACCTTC | . | many | TRBJ1-2 | 14 | TRBV7-8
CASTGGEKLFF | TGTGCCAGCACCGGGGGTGAAAAACTGTTTTTT | . | . | TRBJ1-4 | 11 | TRBV2
CASRLSPGQGLTGELFF | TGTGCCAGCAGATTATCGCCGGGACAGGGATTAACCGGGGAGCTGTTTTTT | TRBD1 | few | TRBJ2-2 | 17 | TRBV2
CAIASQANEKLFF | TGTGCCATCGCGTCACAGGCTAATGAAAAACTGTTTTTT | . | many | TRBJ1-4 | 13 | TRBV10-3
CASRSSGGGYGYTF | TGTGCCAGCAGGAGTTCAGGGGGCGGTTATGGCTACACCTTC | TRBD1 | many | TRBJ1-2 | 14 | TRBV2
CASRMGPAETQYF | TGTGCCAGCCGTATGGGACCCGCGGAGACCCAGTACTTC | . | . | TRBJ2-5 | 13 | TRBV25-1
CAWSGGYNEKLFF | TGTGCCTGGAGTGGGGGTTATAATGAAAAACTGTTTTTT | . | . | TRBJ1-4 | 13 | TRBV30
CASSPTQGANEKLFF | TGTGCCAGCAGCCCCACCCAGGGGGCGAACGAAAAACTGTTTTTT | TRBD1 | few | TRBJ1-4 | 15 | TRBV9
CASSLAGANVLTF | TGTGCCAGCAGCCTAGCTGGGGCCAACGTCCTGACTTTC | . | many | TRBJ2-6 | 13 | TRBV5-1
CSAKTGVLLGYTF | TGCAGTGCTAAAACAGGGGTTCTTCTTGGCTACACCTTC | TRBD1 | few | TRBJ1-2 | 13 | TRBV20-1
CASSPQGQGKETQYF | TGTGCCAGCAGCCCACAAGGACAGGGCAAAGAGACCCAGTACTTC | TRBD1 | . | TRBJ2-5 | 15 | TRBV2
CASSSTVGEQYF | TGTGCCAGCAGCTCAACGGTCGGGGAGCAGTACTTC | . | . | TRBJ2-7 | 12 | TRBV7-3
CASSRDRGPEAFF | TGCGCCAGCAGCCGGGACAGGGGGCCTGAAGCTTTCTTT | TRBD1 | few | TRBJ1-1 | 13 | TRBV5-1
CASSLEAGGPLDQPQHF | TGTGCCAGCAGCTTAGAGGCGGGCGGACCTCTCGATCAGCCCCAGCATTTT | . | many | TRBJ1-5 | 17 | TRBV7-6
CSAGRGTQETQYF | TGCAGTGCCGGACGTGGGACTCAAGAGACCCAGTACTTC | . | many | TRBJ2-5 | 13 | TRBV20-1
CASSYGTGVTSYEQYF | TGTGCCAGTAGCTACGGGACAGGGGTTACCTCCTACGAGCAGTACTTC | TRBD1 | many | TRBJ2-7 | 16 | TRBV19
CASSEGGAAWGPLHF | TGTGCCAGCAGTGAAGGCGGGGCGGCGTGGGGACCCCTCCACTTT | . | . | TRBJ1-6 | 15 | TRBV2
CSGGTGGNTGELFF | TGCAGCGGAGGGACAGGGGGAAATACCGGGGAGCTGTTTTTT | TRBD1 | few | TRBJ2-2 | 14 | TRBV29-1
CASSFRGGVNTEAFF | TGTGCCAGCAGTTTTAGGGGGGGGGTGAACACTGAAGCTTTCTTT | . | . | TRBJ1-1 | 15 | TRBV2
CASTRQGLREKLFF | TGTGCCAGCACCCGACAGGGTCTACGGGAAAAACTGTTTTTT | TRBD1 | . | TRBJ1-4 | 14 | TRBV12-3/TRBV12-4
CASRQLRGRMNTEAFF | TGTGCCAGCAGGCAACTCAGGGGCCGCATGAACACTGAAGCTTTCTTT | . | . | TRBJ1-1 | 16 | TRBV6-5
CASSWDVAAYEQYF | TGCGCCAGCAGCTGGGATGTGGCTGCCTACGAGCAGTACTTC | . | . | TRBJ2-7 | 14 | TRBV5-1
CSVERDSPGATLHF | TGCAGCGTTGAGCGGGACAGCCCCGGGGCCACCCTCCACTTT | TRBD1 | . | TRBJ1-6 | 14 | TRBV29-1
CASSRGLGETQYF | TGTGCCAGCAGCCGAGGGTTAGGGGAGACCCAGTACTTC | . | many | TRBJ2-5 | 13 | TRBV14
CASSGALSAVNTEAFF | TGTGCCAGCAGTGGTGCATTATCGGCGGTGAACACTGAAGCTTTCTTT | . | many | TRBJ1-1 | 16 | TRBV2
CATSDAQGSYGYTF | TGTGCCACCAGTGATGCCCAGGGATCCTATGGCTACACCTTC | . | many | TRBJ1-2 | 14 | TRBV24-1
CSVNDGRQAFF | TGCAGCGTTAATGACGGACGGCAAGCTTTCTTT | . | once | TRBJ1-1 | 11 | TRBV29-1
CASRLLAGETQYF | TGTGCCAGCAGACTACTAGCAGGGGAGACCCAGTACTTC | . | many | TRBJ2-5 | 13 | TRBV7-9
CASSVGTGDYEQYF | TGTGCCAGTAGTGTCGGGACAGGGGACTACGAGCAGTACTTC | TRBD1 | . | TRBJ2-7 | 14 | TRBV19
CASSERTEGAAFF | TGTGCCAGCAGTGAAAGGACAGAAGGTGCAGCTTTCTTT | . | . | TRBJ1-1 | 13 | TRBV2
CSVAGVGYGYTF | TGCAGCGTCGCAGGGGTTGGCTATGGCTACACCTTC | . | . | TRBJ1-2 | 12 | TRBV29-1